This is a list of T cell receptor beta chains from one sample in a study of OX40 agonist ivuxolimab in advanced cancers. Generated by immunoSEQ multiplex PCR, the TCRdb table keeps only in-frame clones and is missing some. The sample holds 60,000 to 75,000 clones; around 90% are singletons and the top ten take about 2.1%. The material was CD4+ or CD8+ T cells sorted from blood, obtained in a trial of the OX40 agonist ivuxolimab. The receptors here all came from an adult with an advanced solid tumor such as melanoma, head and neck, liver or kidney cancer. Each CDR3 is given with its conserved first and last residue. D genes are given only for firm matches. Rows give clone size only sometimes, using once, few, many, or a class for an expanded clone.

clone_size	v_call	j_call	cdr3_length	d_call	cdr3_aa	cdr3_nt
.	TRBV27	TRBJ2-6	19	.	CASSPRVGLTSSGANVLTF	TGTGCCAGCAGTCCCCGAGTGGGCCTGACTTCCTCTGGGGCCAACGTCCTGACTTTC
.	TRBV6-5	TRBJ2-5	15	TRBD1	CASSLQNRGWETQYF	TGTGCCAGCAGCCTTCAAAACAGGGGATGGGAGACCCAGTACTTC
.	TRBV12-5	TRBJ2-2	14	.	CASGRFPNTGELFF	TGTGCTAGTGGCCGATTCCCGAACACCGGGGAGCTGTTTTTT
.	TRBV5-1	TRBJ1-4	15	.	CASSRTFATNEKLFF	TGCGCCAGCAGCCGGACATTCGCAACTAATGAAAAACTGTTTTTT
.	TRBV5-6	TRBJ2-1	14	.	CASSSDAGLGWQFF	TGTGCCAGCAGCTCGGACGCCGGATTGGGATGGCAGTTCTTC
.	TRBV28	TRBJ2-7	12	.	CASSFQPYEQYF	TGTGCCAGCAGTTTTCAACCCTACGAGCAGTACTTC
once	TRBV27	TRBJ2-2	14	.	CASTRTGNTGELFF	TGTGCCAGCACTCGGACGGGGAACACCGGGGAGCTGTTTTTT
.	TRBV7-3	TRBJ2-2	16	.	CASRPPGLINTGELFF	TGTGCCAGCAGGCCGCCGGGGCTAATAAACACCGGGGAGCTGTTTTTT
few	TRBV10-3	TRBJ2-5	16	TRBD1	CAISESGTGSQETQYF	TGTGCCATCAGTGAATCCGGGACAGGTTCACAAGAGACCCAGTACTTC
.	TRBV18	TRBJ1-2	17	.	CASSPAGTPETNYGYTF	TGTGCCAGCTCACCCGCCGGGACCCCCGAAACTAACTATGGCTACACCTTC
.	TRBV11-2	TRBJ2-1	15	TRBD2	CASSPLAGTSDEQFF	TGTGCCAGCAGCCCTCTAGCGGGTACCTCGGATGAGCAGTTCTTC
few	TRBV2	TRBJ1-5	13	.	CASSRGSNQPQHF	TGTGCCAGCAGTCGGGGTAGCAATCAGCCCCAGCATTTT
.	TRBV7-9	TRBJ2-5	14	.	CASSLAGGQETQYF	TGTGCCAGCAGCTTAGCGGGAGGCCAAGAGACCCAGTACTTC
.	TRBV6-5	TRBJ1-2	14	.	CASSKGLSNYGYTF	TGTGCCAGCAGTAAGGGACTTTCTAACTATGGCTACACCTTC
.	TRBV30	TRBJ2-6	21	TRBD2	CAWKPIYGSGRAPSGANVLTF	TGTGCCTGGAAACCAATCTATGGTAGCGGGAGGGCCCCCTCTGGGGCCAACGTCCTGACTTTC
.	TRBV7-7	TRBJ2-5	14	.	CASSLVGGGETQYF	TGTGCTAGCAGCTTAGTCGGAGGCGGTGAGACCCAGTACTTC
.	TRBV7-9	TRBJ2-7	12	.	CASNLEPYEQYF	TGTGCCAGCAACCTAGAACCCTACGAGCAGTACTTC
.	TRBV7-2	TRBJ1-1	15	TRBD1	CASTQGVPRNTEAFF	TGTGCCAGCACCCAGGGGGTGCCGAGGAACACTGAAGCTTTCTTT
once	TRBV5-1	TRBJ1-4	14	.	CASSDGATNEKLFF	TGCGCCAGCAGCGACGGTGCAACTAATGAAAAACTGTTTTTT
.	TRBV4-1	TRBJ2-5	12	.	CASSQDSETQYF	TGCGCCAGCAGCCAAGATTCGGAGACCCAGTACTTC
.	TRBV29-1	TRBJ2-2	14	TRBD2	CSVLAGDNTGELFF	TGCAGCGTTCTAGCGGGGGATAACACCGGGGAGCTGTTTTTT
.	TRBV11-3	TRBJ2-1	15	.	CASSLAPTPYNEQFF	TGTGCCAGCAGCTTAGCCCCGACACCTTACAATGAGCAGTTCTTC
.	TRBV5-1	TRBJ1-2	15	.	CASSLIDRANYGYTF	TGCGCCAGCAGCTTGATAGACAGAGCTAACTATGGCTACACCTTC
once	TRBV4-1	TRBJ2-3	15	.	CASSPFSARTDTQYF	TGCGCCAGCAGCCCTTTCTCCGCCCGGACAGATACGCAGTATTTT
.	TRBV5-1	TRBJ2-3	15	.	CASSPWGVGTDTQYF	TGCGCCAGCAGCCCCTGGGGGGTCGGCACAGATACGCAGTATTTT
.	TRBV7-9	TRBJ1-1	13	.	CASSSGGNTEAFF	TGTGCCAGCAGCTCGGGGGGGAACACTGAAGCTTTCTTT
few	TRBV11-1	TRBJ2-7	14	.	CASSYDRLSYEQYF	TGTGCCAGCAGTTACGACAGGTTATCCTACGAGCAGTACTTC
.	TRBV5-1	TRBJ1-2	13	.	CASSLDYGGGYTF	TGCGCCAGCAGCTTAGATTATGGGGGCGGCTACACCTTC
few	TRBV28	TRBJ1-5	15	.	CASKGTRSSNQPQHF	TGTGCCAGCAAGGGGACAAGAAGTAGCAATCAGCCCCAGCATTTT
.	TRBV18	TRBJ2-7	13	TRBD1	CASSLGTGEEQYF	TGTGCCAGCTCTCTCGGGACAGGGGAAGAGCAGTACTTC
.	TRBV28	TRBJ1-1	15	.	CASTPGGHMNTEAFF	TGTGCCAGCACCCCCGGAGGCCACATGAACACTGAAGCTTTCTTT
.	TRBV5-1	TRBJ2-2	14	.	CASSYGANTGELFF	TGCGCCAGCAGCTACGGCGCGAACACCGGGGAGCTGTTTTTT
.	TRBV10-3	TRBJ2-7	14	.	CAISDLSVTYEQYF	TGTGCCATCAGTGATTTATCTGTAACCTACGAGCAGTACTTC
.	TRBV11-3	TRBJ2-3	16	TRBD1	CASSSGTGGRTDTQYF	TGTGCCAGCAGCTCCGGGACAGGGGGTCGCACAGATACGCAGTATTTT
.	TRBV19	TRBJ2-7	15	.	CASSIPGAVSYEQYF	TGTGCCAGTAGTATCCCCGGGGCCGTCTCCTACGAGCAGTACTTC
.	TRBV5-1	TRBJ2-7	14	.	CASSLGQTFVEQYF	TGCGCCAGCAGCTTGGGACAGACTTTTGTCGAGCAGTACTTC
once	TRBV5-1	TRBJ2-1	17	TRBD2	CASSLRLAERTYNEQFF	TGCGCCAGCAGCCTACGACTAGCGGAGCGCACCTACAATGAGCAGTTCTTC
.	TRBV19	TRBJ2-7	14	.	CASSTGTISYEQYF	TGTGCCAGTAGTACCGGGACGATCTCCTACGAGCAGTACTTC
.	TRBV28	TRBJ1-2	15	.	CASSLKNRGAYGYTF	TGTGCCAGCAGTTTAAAAAATCGGGGGGCCTATGGCTACACCTTC
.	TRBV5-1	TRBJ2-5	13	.	CASTGGHQETQYF	TGCGCCAGCACCGGGGGACACCAAGAGACCCAGTACTTC
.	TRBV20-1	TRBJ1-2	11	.	CSAGERGGYTF	TGCAGTGCAGGGGAGAGAGGCGGCTACACCTTC
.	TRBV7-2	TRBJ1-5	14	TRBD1	CASSQDRGYQPQHF	TGTGCCAGCAGTCAGGACAGGGGTTATCAGCCCCAGCATTTT
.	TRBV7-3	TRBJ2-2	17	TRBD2	CASSLGLAGAGTGELFF	TGTGCCAGCAGCCTGGGACTAGCGGGAGCGGGGACCGGGGAGCTGTTTTTT
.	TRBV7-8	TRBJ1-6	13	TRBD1	CASSRDRGSPLHF	TGTGCCAGCAGCAGGGACAGGGGTTCACCCCTCCACTTT
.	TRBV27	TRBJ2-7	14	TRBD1	CASSLQGARYEQYF	TGTGCCAGCAGTTTACAGGGGGCTAGGTACGAGCAGTACTTC
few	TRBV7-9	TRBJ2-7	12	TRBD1	CASSRGQGEQYF	TGTGCCAGCAGCCGCGGACAGGGCGAGCAGTACTTC
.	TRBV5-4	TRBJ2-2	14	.	CASSGVGDTGELFF	TGTGCCAGCAGCGGGGTTGGCGACACCGGGGAGCTGTTTTTT
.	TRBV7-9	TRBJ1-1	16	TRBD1	CASSLMTGGWVTEAFF	TGTGCCAGCAGCCTAATGACAGGGGGGTGGGTCACTGAAGCTTTCTTT
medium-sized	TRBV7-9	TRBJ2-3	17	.	CASSLDPALTSTDTQYF	TGTGCCAGCAGCTTGGACCCCGCTCTCACTTCCACAGATACGCAGTATTTT
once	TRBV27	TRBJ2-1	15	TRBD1	CASSPGDSSYNEQFF	TGTGCCAGCAGTCCCGGGGACAGCTCCTACAATGAGCAGTTCTTC
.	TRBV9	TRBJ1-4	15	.	CASSPEIGSGEKLFF	TGTGCCAGCAGCCCCGAAATAGGATCTGGCGAAAAACTGTTTTTT
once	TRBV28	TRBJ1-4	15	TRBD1	CASSPQQGLGEKLFF	TGTGCCAGCAGCCCTCAACAGGGGTTGGGTGAAAAACTGTTTTTT
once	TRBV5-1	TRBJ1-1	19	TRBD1	CASSLFAPGQAIMNTEAFF	TGCGCCAGCAGCTTGTTTGCCCCGGGACAGGCCATCATGAACACTGAAGCTTTCTTT
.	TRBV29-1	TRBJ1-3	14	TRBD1	CSVRDRGAGNTIYF	TGCAGCGTTCGGGACAGGGGTGCAGGAAACACCATATATTTT